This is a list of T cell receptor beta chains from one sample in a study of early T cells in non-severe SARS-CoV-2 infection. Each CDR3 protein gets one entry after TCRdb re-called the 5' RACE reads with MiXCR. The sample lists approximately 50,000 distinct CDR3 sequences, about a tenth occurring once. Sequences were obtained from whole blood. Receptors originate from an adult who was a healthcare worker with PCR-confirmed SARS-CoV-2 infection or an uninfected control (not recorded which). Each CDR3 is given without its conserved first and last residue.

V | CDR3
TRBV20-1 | SASGKTNTGEPF
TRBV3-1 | ASSQLVGQGATSYEQY
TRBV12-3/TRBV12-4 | ASRLGRRYNEQF
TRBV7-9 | ATGGAMDEQF
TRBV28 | ASSRWGASGNTIY
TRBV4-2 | ASSQEDGGGQY
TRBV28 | ASSPYPNIQY
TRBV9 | ASSEGLHSYEQY
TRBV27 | ASRYQLWGDTQY
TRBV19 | ASSIDGGSTDTQY
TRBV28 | ATASDTQY
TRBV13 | ASSLAGKTGLSGNTIY
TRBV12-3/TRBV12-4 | ASSESDTHEQY
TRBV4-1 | ASSQDLAVRGWGYT
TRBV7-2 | ASSPIAGGGTDTQY
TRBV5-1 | ASGTGVNTEAF
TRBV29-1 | SVRGMNGYT
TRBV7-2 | ASSLSGRGTRVAQY
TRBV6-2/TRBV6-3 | ASSRSGTGSVSSPLH
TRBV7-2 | ASSLEASGSRSTDTQY
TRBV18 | ASSPWDTGLGANVLT
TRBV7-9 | ASSLGYREQY
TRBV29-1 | SVHGLAGDGSSYNEQF